The 5 T cell receptor beta chains listed next were all sequenced from one sample in a study of PD-L1 blockade in urothelial cancer. Data came from immunoSEQ multiplex PCR; TCRdb stores just in-frame clones and leaves some out. The repertoire holds about 41,000 clones, 70% to 90% seen once, with roughly 2.7% in the top ten. Stated time point: peripheral blood 6 weeks after treatment start. Sequencing was performed on PBMCs, taken around atezolizumab (anti-PD-L1) treatment. These receptor sequences come from a man in his 70s with urothelial cancer.

The chain combines TRBV7-9 with TRBJ2-7; D not certain. This CDR3 region has 12 residues. Germline CDR1 is SEHNR and CDR2 is FQNEAQ (reference sequence). With 5 bases removed from V and 3 bases from J, the gap between germline ends came to 8 bases. CDR3: CASSRTSYEQYF. The CDR3 DNA reads TGTGCCAGCAGCCGCACAAGCTACGAGCAGTACTTC.

The rearrangement uses TRBV7-2 and TRBJ2-7, with D maybe TRBD2 (6 bases). The germline CDR1 and CDR2 sequences are SGHTA and FQGNSA. This CDR3 is 14 amino acids long. Trimming stripped 5 bases from V and 5 bases from J, with 16 bases between. The CDR3 DNA reads TGTGCCAGCAGCACGGACTACCGCGGGAACGAGCAGTACTTC. Translating it yields CASSTDYRGNEQYF.

This clone was found a few times. The chain employs TRBV6-5 and TRBJ1-5, with 8 bases identical to TRBD1. The CDR3 has 15 amino acids. V lost 2 bases and J lost 4; bases outside the gene matches: 4. Per the germline V gene, CDR1 is MNHEY and CDR2 is SVGAGI. The CDR3 sequence is CASSYGGTGNQPQHF. The CDR3 coding sequence is TGTGCCAGCAGTTACGGGGGGACAGGAAATCAGCCCCAGCATTTT.

V gene TRBV5-4 combines with J gene TRBJ2-7, with TRBD1 matching 11 bases. This CDR3 is 14 amino acids long. V dropped 4 bases and J dropped 6; count of bases not matched to a gene: 6. Per germline, CDR1 SGHNT and CDR2 YYREEE (reference sequence). The CDR3 nucleotides read TGTGCCAGCAGCCGCCGGGACAGGGGGGGCGAGCAGTACTTC. The encoded protein is CASSRRDRGGEQYF.

The chain joins TRBV5-6 to TRBJ2-7, with TRBD2 identical over 8 bases. Germline CDR1 is SGHDT and CDR2 is YYEEEE. J gave up 1 base and V 0 bases, and 3 bases lay outside the gene matches. The CDR3 is 15 amino acids. The CDR3 protein is CASSLGSGGSYEQYF. CDR3 bases: TGTGCCAGCAGCTTGGGGAGCGGGGGATCCTACGAGCAGTACTTC.